These T cell receptor beta chains were read from a single sample in a study of beta chain features in type 1 diabetes. Clones were sequenced by immunoSEQ multiplex PCR, and TCRdb holds only the in-frame ones, with some missing. The data show about 700,000 clones, around 15% seen once. The sequencing input was naive CD4+ T cells from blood. Receptor source: a man in his late teens or twenties with type 1 diabetes. Both conserved end residues are part of each CDR3. The D gene is left open where the match is weak. Clone sizes are given selectively: once, few, many, or a class where the clone is expanded.

d_gene,j_gene,v_gene,abundance,CDR3aa,CDR3nt
TRBD1,TRBJ2-1,TRBV6-6,few,CASWSGTGGFNEQFF,TGTGCCAGCTGGTCCGGGACAGGGGGATTTAATGAGCAGTTCTTC
TRBD1,TRBJ2-3,TRBV28,-,CASSQQGTTDTQYF,TGTGCCAGCAGTCAACAGGGGACCACAGATACGCAGTATTTT
-,TRBJ1-1,TRBV7-9,-,CALFRGQAFF,TGTGCCCTTTTTAGGGGTCAAGCTTTCTTT
-,TRBJ2-7,TRBV7-9,-,CASSLEMAGTYEQYF,TGTGCCAGCAGCTTAGAAATGGCGGGGACCTACGAGCAGTACTTC
-,TRBJ2-1,TRBV7-2,few,CASSLNTELYNEQFF,TGTGCCAGCAGCTTAAATACAGAACTCTACAATGAGCAGTTCTTC
TRBD1,TRBJ2-3,TRBV19,-,CASSGQGTDTQYF,TGTGCCAGTAGCGGACAGGGCACAGATACGCAGTATTTT
-,TRBJ1-5,TRBV6-6,-,CASSFGQNQPQHF,TGTGCCAGCAGTTTCGGACAGAATCAGCCCCAGCATTTT
-,TRBJ2-5,TRBV14,-,CASSQNRDQKTQYF,TGTGCCAGCAGCCAAAACCGGGACCAGAAGACCCAGTACTTC
TRBD1,TRBJ1-3,TRBV18,-,CASSPSTGLSGNTIYF,TGTGCCAGCTCACCATCGACAGGGCTCTCTGGAAACACCATATATTTT
TRBD1,TRBJ1-2,TRBV19,-,CASRGPQGAYGYTF,TGTGCCAGTAGGGGCCCCCAGGGGGCTTATGGCTACACCTTC
TRBD2,TRBJ2-3,TRBV28,-,CASSLRGGTDTQYF,TGTGCCAGCAGTTTACGGGGGGGCACAGATACGCAGTATTTT
TRBD1,TRBJ1-2,TRBV27,-,CASSPPGQGAGYTF,TGTGCCAGCAGTCCGCCCGGACAGGGGGCGGGCTACACCTTC
TRBD1,TRBJ2-1,TRBV30,few,CAWSNRQGNEQFF,TGTGCCTGGAGTAATCGACAGGGCAATGAGCAGTTCTTC
-,TRBJ1-2,TRBV9,-,CASSQGPYGYTF,TGTGCCAGCAGCCAGGGGCCCTATGGCTACACCTTC
-,TRBJ1-2,TRBV5-4,-,CASSSGTIYGYTF,TGTGCCAGCAGCTCCGGGACGATCTATGGCTACACCTTC